This T cell receptor beta chain appears in the sequencing data of a study of cytomegalovirus exposure and HLA in healthy donors. Findings and limits, study-wide: The study assumed roughly uniform donor sequencing depth for presence/absence analyses. Excluded were some V segments that proved indistinguishable, including TRBV6-2 and TRBV6-3. TCR beta chains numbering more than 150 were designated cytomegalovirus-associated.

Trimming stripped 1 base from V and 0 bases from J, with 8 bases between. The length of the CDR3 is 14 residues. Germline V CDR1 and CDR2: SGHKS, YYEKEE (reference sequence). In regard to this clone: Its matching antigen is unknown.

The study ran its PCR with 60 Vbeta and 13 Jbeta primers. Clones were read by immunoSEQ multiplex PCR, and TCRdb kept only the in-frame ones, dropping some. This table lists 160,000 or so clones. This sequence joins TRBV5-5 and TRBJ2-7; D is unclear. Sequencing was performed on PBMCs. The clonotype comes from a man aged 30-40 years in good health and CMV-seronegative. CDR3 sequence: CASSLQSSSYEQYF. CDR3 nucleotides: TGTGCCAGCAGCTTGCAGTCAAGCTCCTACGAGCAGTACTTC.